Included here is one TCR beta chain sequence, with context. In the original workflow: Filtering of immunoSEQ junctional sequences could not match full-length read filtering. The protocol was immunoSEQ multiplex PCR, while the TCRdb copy is restricted to in-frame clones and leaves out a portion. V and J calls and clone size are given by that table; D and trimming were obtained from the DNA. The table records around 2.5 million clones, more than 85% of them present only once. Negatively enriched CD4+ T cells were divided by CD45RA into naive and memory. This entry belongs to a study of shared clonotypes between healthy human individuals. Germline CDR1 SGHVS, CDR2 FQNEAQ. This CDR3 contains 12 residues. Trimming left V 2 bases short and J 10 bases short, with 11 bases between.

The chain is built from TRBV7-8 and TRBJ1-1; D perhaps matches TRBD1 (5 bases). The TCR comes from a man younger than 35 in good health. Some clones in this sample may be carry-over from other donors' samples. Sequencing was carried out using naive CD4+ T cells from PBMCs. Subset here: CD45RA+ positively selected. CDR3 in amino acids: CASSLSSQGAFF. The CDR3 bases are TGTGCCAGCAGCTTAAGCTCGCAGGGAGCTTTCTTT.